One sample yielded the 7 T cell receptor beta chains listed below, sequenced in a study of T cells after yellow fever vaccination. MiXCR was run by TCRdb on the 5' RACE reads, yielding one entry per CDR3 protein. In the table there are a few hundred thousand distinct CDR3 sequences, about 9.9% of which are singletons. This material consisted of PBMCs, taken on the day of the first yellow fever vaccination. All receptors come from a man aged 18 to 29 who received the YFV17D yellow fever vaccine.

This clonotype was seen more than once but under ten times. The V call is TRBV4-2, the J call TRBJ2-1; 8 positions match TRBD1. The J segment lost 4 bases and the V segment lost 4 bases, leaving 9 bases of the junction unmatched. The CDR3 is 16 amino acids. Germline CDR1 is LGHNA and CDR2 is YNFKEQ. The DNA of the CDR3 is TGTGCCAGCAGCCCTGGAGGACAGGGCCTTTACAATGAGCAGTTCTTC. This gives the protein CASSPGGQGLYNEQFF.

The chain couples TRBV21-1 to TRBJ2-7; the D call TRBD1 from the table was never checked on the DNA. TRBV21-1 has pseudogene status. This CDR3 region has 12 residues. CDR3 coding DNA: TGTGCCAGCCAGGGACAGTCCTACGAGCAGTACGTC. It translates to CASQGQSYEQYV.

The chain is built from TRBV10-2 and TRBJ2-3; 9 bases map to TRBD2. After removal of 6 bases from V and 3 bases from J, the junction contained 13 bases not matched to a gene. CDR3 length equals 17 residues. The germline gives CDR1 WSHSY, CDR2 SAAADI. CDR3 coding DNA: TGCGCCAGCAGAGGGGGGTCGAGCGGGGGGCGGACAGATACGCAGTATTTT. As protein: CASRGGSSGGRTDTQYF.

V usage is TRBV7-9 and J usage is TRBJ2-2; 7 bases line up with TRBD1. V trimming: 5 bases; J trimming: 1 base; junction bases outside the gene matches: 4. This CDR3 has 15 amino acids. The germline V gene has CDR1 SEHNR and CDR2 FQNEAQ (reference sequence). CDR3: CASSPRDRNTGELFF. DNA for the CDR3: TGTGCCAGCAGCCCGAGGGACAGGAACACCGGGGAGCTGTTTTTT.

This clonotype was seen more than once but under ten times. The V and J genes are TRBV6-2 or TRBV6-3 and TRBJ2-1; 11 nucleotides line up with TRBD2. Per germline, CDR1 MNHEY and CDR2 SVGEGT. This CDR3 contains 15 residues. Trimming at V came to 6 bases and at J to 10 bases, leaving 11 bases not matched to a gene. CDR3 amino acids: CASRGLAGGLGEQFF. The CDR3 DNA reads as TGTGCCAGCAGAGGCCTAGCGGGGGGTCTAGGAGAGCAGTTCTTC.

The rearrangement joins TRBV28 to TRBJ1-6, with TRBD1 as a possible D gene (5 bases). The germline V gene has CDR1 MDHEN and CDR2 SYDVKM. V lost 6 bases to trimming and J lost 8 bases, with 8 bases between them. The CDR3 length is 12 residues. DNA for the CDR3: TGTGCCAGCAGGGGGGGGGATTCACCCCTCCACTTT. It translates to CASRGGDSPLHF. Variable domain in full (rest from reference TRBV28 and TRBJ1-6): DVKVTQSSRYLVKRTGEKVFLECVQDMDHENMFWYRQDPGLGLRLIYFSYDVKMKEKGDIPEGYSVSREKKERFSLILESASTNQTSMYLCASRGGDSPLHFGNGTRLTVT.

This clonotype was seen a few times. The V gene is TRBV6-5, the J gene TRBJ1-3; no firm D call. The ends were cut back, 0 bases at V and 1 base at J, with 19 bases in the middle. CDR1 is MNHEY and CDR2 is SVGAGI in the germline V gene. This CDR3 is built from 19 residues. CDR3 sequence: CASSYSIPGQPYSGNTIYF. The CDR3 nucleotides read TGTGCCAGCAGTTACTCGATCCCGGGTCAGCCCTATTCTGGAAACACCATATATTTT.